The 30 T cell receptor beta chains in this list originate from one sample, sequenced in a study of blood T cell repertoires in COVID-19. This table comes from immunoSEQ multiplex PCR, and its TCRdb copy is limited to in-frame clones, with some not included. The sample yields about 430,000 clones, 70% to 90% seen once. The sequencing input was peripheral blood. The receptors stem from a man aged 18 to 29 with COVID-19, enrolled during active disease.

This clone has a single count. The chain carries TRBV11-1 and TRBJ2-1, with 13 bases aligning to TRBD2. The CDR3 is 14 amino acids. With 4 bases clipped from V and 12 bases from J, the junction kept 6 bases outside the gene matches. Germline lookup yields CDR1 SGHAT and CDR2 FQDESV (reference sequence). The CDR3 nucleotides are TGTGCCAGCAGCTCCAGACTAGCGGGAGGTGGGCAGTTCTTC. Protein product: CASSSRLAGGGQFF.

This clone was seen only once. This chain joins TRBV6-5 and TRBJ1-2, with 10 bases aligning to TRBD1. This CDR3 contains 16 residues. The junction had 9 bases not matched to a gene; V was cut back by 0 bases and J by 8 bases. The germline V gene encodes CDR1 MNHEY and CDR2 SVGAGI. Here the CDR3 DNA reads TGTGCCAGCAGTTACTCGTCTCGAGACAGGGGGCAGGGCTACACCTTC. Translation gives CASSYSSRDRGQGYTF.

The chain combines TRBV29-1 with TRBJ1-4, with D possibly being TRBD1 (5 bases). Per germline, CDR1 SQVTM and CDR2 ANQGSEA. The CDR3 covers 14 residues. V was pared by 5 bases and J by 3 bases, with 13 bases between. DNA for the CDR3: TGCAGCGTTAACACGGGGGGAGCTAATGAAAAACTGTTTTTT. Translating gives CSVNTGGANEKLFF.

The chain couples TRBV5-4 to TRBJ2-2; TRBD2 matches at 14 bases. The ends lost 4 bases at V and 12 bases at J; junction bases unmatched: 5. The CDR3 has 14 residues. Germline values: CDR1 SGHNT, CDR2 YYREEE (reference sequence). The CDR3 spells CASSGGLAGDQLFF. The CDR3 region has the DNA TGTGCCAGCAGCGGGGGACTAGCGGGGGACCAGCTGTTTTTT.

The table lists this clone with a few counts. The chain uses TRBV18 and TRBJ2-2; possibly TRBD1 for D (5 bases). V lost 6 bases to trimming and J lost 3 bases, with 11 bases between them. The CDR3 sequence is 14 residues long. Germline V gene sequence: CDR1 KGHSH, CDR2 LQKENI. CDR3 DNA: TGTGCCAGCTCGCCGGAACAGGACACCGGGGAGCTGTTTTTT. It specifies CASSPEQDTGELFF.

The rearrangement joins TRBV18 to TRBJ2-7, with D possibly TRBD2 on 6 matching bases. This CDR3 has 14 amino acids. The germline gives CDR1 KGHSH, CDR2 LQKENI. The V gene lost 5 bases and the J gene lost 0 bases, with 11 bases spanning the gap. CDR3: CASSEGRDSYEQYF. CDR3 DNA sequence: TGTGCCAGCTCAGAGGGGCGGGACTCCTACGAGCAGTACTTC.

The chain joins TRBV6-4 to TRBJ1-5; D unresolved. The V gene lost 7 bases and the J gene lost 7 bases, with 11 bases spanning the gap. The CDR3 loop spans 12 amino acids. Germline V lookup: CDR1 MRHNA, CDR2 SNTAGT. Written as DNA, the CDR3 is TGTGCCAGCATCCAAACTTGCCAGCCCCAGCATTTT. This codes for CASIQTCQPQHF.

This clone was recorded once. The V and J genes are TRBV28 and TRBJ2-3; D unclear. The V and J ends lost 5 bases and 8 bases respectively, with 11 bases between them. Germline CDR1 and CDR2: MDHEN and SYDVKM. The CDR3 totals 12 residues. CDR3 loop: CASSLQPGTQYF. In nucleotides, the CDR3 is TGTGCCAGCAGTCTCCAGCCGGGTACGCAGTATTTT.

The CDR3 DNA reads TGTGCCAGCAGCCTCCGACAGGGGTTATACGAGCAGTACTTC. It encodes CASSLRQGLYEQYF. This chain connects TRBV11-3 to TRBJ2-7; TRBD1 agrees at 8 bases. Per the germline V gene, CDR1 is SGHNT and CDR2 is YENEEA. The CDR3 length is 14 residues. The trim removed 5 bases at V and 4 bases at J, leaving 7 bases unmatched.

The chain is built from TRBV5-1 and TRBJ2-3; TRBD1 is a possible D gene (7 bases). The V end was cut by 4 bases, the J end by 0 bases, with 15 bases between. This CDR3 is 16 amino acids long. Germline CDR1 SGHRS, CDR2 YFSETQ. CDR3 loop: CASSPGGTASTDTQYF. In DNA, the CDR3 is TGCGCCAGCAGCCCCGGCGGGACAGCTAGCACAGATACGCAGTATTTT.

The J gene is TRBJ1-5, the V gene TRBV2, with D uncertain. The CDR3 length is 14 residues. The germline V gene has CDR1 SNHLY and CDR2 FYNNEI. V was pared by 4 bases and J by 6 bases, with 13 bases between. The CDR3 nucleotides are TGTGCCAGCAGTGTTGAGGGAGGAGGTCAGCCCCAGCATTTT. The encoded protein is CASSVEGGGQPQHF.

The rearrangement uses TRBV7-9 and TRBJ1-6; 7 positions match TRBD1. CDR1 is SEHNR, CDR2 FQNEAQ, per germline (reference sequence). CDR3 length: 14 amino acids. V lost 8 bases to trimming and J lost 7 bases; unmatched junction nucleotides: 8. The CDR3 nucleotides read TGTGCCAGCGGTAGACAGGGAGCGAATTCACCCCTCCACTTT. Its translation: CASGRQGANSPLHF.

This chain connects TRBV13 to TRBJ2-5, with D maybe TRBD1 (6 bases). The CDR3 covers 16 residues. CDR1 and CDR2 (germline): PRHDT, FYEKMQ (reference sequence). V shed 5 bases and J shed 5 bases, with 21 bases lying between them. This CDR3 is CASSIKQGEVRETQYF. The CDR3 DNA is TGTGCCAGCAGCATCAAACAGGGTGAAGTAAGGGAGACCCAGTACTTC.

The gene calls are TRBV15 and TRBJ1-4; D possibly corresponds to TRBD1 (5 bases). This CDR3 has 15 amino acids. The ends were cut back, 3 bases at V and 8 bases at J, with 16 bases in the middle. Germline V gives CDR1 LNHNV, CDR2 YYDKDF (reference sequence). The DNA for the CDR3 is TGTGCCACCAGCAGGGCGACCGGGGCGGGGGAAAAACTGTTTTTT. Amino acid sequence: CATSRATGAGEKLFF.

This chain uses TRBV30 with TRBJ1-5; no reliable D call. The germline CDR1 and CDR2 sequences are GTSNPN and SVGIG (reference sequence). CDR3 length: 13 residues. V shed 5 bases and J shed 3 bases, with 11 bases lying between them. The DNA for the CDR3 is TGTGCCTGGGCGAACGGAGACAATCAGCCCCAGCATTTT. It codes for CAWANGDNQPQHF.

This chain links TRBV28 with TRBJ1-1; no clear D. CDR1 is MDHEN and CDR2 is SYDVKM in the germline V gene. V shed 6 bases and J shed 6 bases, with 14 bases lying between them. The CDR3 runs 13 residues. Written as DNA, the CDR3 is TGTGCCAGCAGCCCACCCGGGGTTCCTGAAGCTTTCTTT. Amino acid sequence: CASSPPGVPEAFF.

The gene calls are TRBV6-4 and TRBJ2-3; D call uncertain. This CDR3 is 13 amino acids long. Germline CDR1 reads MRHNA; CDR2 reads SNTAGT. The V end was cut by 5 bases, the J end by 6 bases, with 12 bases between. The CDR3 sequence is CASSPRLGDTQYF. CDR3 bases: TGTGCCAGCAGTCCTCGACTTGGCGATACGCAGTATTTT.

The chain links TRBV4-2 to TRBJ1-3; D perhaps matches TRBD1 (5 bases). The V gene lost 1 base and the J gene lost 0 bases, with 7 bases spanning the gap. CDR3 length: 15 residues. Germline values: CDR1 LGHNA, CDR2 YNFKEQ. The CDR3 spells CASSQVTGSGNTIYF. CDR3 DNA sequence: TGTGCCAGCAGCCAAGTCACAGGCTCTGGAAACACCATATATTTT.

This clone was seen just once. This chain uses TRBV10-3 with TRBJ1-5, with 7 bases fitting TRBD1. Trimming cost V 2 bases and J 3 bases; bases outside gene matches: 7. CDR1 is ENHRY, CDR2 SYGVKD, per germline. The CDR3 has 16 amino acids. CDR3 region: CAISEAETGINQPQHF. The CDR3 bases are TGTGCCATCAGTGAGGCGGAGACAGGGATCAATCAGCCCCAGCATTTT.

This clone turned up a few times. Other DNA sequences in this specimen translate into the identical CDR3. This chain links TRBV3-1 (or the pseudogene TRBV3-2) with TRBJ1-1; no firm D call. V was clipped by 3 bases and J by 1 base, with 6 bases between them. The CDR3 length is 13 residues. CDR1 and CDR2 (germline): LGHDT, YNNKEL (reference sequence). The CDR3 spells CASSQGRNTEAFF. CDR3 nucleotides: TGTGCCAGCAGCCAGGGGAGGAACACTGAAGCTTTCTTT.

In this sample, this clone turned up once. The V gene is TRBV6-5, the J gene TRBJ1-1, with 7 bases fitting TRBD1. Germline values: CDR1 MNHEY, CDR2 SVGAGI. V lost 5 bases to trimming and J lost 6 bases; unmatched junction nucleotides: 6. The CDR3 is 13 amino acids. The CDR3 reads CASSRDSPSEAFF. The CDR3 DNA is TGTGCCAGCAGTCGGGACAGTCCGTCTGAAGCTTTCTTT.

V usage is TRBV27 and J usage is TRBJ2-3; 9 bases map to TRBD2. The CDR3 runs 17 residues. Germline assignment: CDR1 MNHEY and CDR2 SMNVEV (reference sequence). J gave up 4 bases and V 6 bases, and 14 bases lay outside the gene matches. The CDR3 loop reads CASRWLAGDPGADTQYF. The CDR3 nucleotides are TGTGCCAGCAGGTGGTTAGCGGGGGACCCTGGGGCAGATACGCAGTATTTT.

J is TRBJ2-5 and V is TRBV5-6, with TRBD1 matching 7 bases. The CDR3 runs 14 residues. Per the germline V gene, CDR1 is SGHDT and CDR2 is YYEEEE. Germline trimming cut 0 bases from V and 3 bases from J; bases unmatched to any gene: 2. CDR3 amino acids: CASSLVGTEETQYF. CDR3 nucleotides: TGTGCCAGCAGCTTGGTGGGGACAGAAGAGACCCAGTACTTC.

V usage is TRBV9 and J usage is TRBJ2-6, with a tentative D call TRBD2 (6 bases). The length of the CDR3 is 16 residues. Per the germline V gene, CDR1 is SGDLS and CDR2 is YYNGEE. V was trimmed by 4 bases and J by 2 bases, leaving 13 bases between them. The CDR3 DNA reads TGTGCCAGCAGCCCATCACGGGGGACTGGGGCCAACGTCCTGACTTTC. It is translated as CASSPSRGTGANVLTF.

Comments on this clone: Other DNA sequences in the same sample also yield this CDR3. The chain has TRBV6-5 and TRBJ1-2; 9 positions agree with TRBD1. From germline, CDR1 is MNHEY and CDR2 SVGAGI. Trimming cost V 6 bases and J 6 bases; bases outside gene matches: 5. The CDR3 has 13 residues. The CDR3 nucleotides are TGTGCCAGCAGCCCCGGGACAGGGCATGGCTACACCTTC. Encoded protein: CASSPGTGHGYTF.

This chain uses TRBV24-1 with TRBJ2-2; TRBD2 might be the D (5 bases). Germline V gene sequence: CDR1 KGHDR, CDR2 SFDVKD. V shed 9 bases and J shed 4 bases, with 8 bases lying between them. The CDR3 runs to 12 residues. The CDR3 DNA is TGTGCCACCGGGCGGGTCACCGGGGAGCTGTTTTTT. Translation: CATGRVTGELFF.

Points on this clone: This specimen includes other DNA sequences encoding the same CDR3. CDR3 residues: CASSELGGHTGELFF. CDR3 sequence (DNA): TGTGCCAGCAGTGAACTAGGGGGCCACACCGGGGAGCTGTTTTTT. V and J are TRBV6-1 and TRBJ2-2; TRBD1 matches at 7 bases. V lost 2 bases, J lost 3 bases, and 3 bases stayed unmatched. CDR3 size: 15 residues. The germline CDR1 and CDR2 sequences are MNHNS and SASEGT.

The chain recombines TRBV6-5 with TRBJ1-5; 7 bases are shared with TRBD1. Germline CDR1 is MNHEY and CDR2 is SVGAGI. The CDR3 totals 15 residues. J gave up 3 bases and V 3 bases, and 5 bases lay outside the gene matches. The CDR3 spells CASSYDRALNQPQHF. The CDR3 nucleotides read TGTGCCAGCAGTTATGACAGGGCCCTCAATCAGCCCCAGCATTTT.

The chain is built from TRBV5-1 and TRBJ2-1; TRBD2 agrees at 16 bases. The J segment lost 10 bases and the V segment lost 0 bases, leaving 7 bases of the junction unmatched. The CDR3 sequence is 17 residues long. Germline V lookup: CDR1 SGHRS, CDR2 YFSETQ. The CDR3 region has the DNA TGCGCCAGCAGCTTGGTGGGACTAGCGGGGGGGCCTGGAGAGCAGTTCTTC. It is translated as CASSLVGLAGGPGEQFF.

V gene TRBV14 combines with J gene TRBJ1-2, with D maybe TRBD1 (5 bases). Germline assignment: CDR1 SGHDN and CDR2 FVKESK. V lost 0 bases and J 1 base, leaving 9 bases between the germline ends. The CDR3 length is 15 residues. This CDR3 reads CASSQERGVNYGYTF. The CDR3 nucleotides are TGTGCCAGCAGCCAAGAAAGGGGCGTTAACTATGGCTACACCTTC.